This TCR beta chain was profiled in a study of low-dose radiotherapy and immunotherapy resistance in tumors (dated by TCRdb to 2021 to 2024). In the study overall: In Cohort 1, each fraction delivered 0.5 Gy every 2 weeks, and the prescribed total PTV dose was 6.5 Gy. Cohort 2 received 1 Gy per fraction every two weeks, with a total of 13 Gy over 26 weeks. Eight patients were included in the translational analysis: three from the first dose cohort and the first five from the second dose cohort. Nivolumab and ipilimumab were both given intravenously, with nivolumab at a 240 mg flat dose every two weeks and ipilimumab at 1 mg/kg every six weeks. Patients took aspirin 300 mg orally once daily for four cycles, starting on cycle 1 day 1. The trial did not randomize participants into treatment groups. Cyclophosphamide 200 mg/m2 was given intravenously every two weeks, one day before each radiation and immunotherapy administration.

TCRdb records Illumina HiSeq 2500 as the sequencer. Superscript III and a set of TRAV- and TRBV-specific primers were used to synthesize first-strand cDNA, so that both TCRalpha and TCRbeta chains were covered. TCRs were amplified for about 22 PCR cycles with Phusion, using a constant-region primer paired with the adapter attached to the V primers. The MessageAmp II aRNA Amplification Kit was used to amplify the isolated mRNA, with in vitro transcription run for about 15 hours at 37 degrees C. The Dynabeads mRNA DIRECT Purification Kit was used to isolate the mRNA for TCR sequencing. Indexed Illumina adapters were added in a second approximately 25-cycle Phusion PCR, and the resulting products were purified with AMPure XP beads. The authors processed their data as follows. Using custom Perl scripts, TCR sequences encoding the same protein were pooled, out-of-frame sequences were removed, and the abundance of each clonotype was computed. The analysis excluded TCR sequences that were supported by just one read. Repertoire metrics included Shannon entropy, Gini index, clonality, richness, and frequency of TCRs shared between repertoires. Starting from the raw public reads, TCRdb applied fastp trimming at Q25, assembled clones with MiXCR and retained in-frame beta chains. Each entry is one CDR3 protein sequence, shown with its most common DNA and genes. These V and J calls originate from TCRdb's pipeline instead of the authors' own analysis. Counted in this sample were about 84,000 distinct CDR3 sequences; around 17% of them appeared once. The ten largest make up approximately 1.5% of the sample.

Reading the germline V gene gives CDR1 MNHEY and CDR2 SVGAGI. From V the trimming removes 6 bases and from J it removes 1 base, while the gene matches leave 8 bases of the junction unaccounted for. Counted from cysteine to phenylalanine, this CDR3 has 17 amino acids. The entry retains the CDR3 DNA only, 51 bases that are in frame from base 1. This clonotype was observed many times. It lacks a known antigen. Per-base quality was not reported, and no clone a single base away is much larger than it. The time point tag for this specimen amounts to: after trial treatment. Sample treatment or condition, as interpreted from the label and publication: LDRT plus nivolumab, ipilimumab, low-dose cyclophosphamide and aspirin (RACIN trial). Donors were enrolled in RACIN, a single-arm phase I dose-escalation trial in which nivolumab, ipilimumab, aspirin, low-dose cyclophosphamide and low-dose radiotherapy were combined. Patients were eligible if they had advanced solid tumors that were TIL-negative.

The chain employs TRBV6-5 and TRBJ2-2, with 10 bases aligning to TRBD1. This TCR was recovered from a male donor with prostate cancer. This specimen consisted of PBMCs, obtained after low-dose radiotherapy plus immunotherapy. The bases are TGTGCCAGCAGATCGGGACAGGGGAGGGGGAACACCGGGGAGCTGTTTTTT. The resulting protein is CASRSGQGRGNTGELFF.